Listed here are 27 T cell receptor beta chains from one sample, sequenced in a study of OX40 agonist ivuxolimab in advanced cancers. The library was obtained by the immunoSEQ multiplex PCR assay. TCRdb provides this immuneACCESS table in a form limited to in-frame rearrangements. Some clones are lacking; in checked studies, under half of them reflect an unresolved V gene, and why the rest are absent is not known. This sample lists over 85,000 clones; 85% to 90% were detected once. The ten most abundant clones make up more than 5.5% of the sample. The sequencing used CD4+ or CD8+ T cells sorted from blood, collected in a trial of the OX40 agonist ivuxolimab. Receptors originate from an adult with an advanced solid tumor such as melanoma, head and neck, liver or kidney cancer.

CDR3 sequence reads: CASTSDFQQFF. Here the CDR3 DNA reads TGTGCCAGCACCTCGGACTTCCAGCAGTTCTTC. The chain links TRBV13 to TRBJ2-1; tentative D call: TRBD2 (5 bases). The length of the CDR3 is 11 residues. Germline V CDR1 and CDR2: PRHDT, FYEKMQ (reference sequence). V was trimmed by 7 bases and J by 11 bases, leaving 12 bases between them. Looking up the rest from reference TRBV13 and TRBJ2-1 gives the full variable domain: AAGVIQSPRHLIKEKRETATLKCYPIPRHDTVYWYQQGPGQDPQFLISFYEKMQSDKGSIPDRFSAQQFSDYHSELNMSSLELGDSALYFCASTSDFQQFFGPGTRLTVL.

The table lists this clone with a count of one. This sequence joins TRBV7-8 and TRBJ2-1; no reliable D call. The V gene's germline CDR1 is SGHVS and CDR2 FQNEAQ. There are 11 residues in the CDR3. Trimming shortened V by 5 bases and J by 15 bases, and 14 bases separated the two germline ends. CDR3 coding DNA: TGTGCCAGCAGCGCAACGGCAGCCCCGTTCTTC. It specifies CASSATAAPFF.

V is TRBV18 and J is TRBJ1-5; possibly TRBD1 for D (5 bases). The V gene's germline CDR1 is KGHSH and CDR2 LQKENI. The CDR3 loop spans 12 amino acids. Trimming left V 3 bases short and J 7 bases short, with 7 bases between. For the CDR3, the DNA is TGTGCCAGCTCACCCCCAGGGCAGCCCCAGCATTTT. It is translated as CASSPPGQPQHF.

The CDR3 coding sequence is TGTGCCAGCAGTGTGTGGCAGGGGGGATCCACTGAAGCTTTCTTT. This translates into CASSVWQGGSTEAFF. This chain links TRBV27 with TRBJ1-1; TRBD1 agrees at 7 bases. After removal of 5 bases from V and 4 bases from J, the junction contained 10 bases not matched to a gene. The CDR3 totals 15 residues. CDR1 is MNHEY, CDR2 SMNVEV, per germline (reference sequence).

This clone was counted only a few times. The chain combines TRBV30 with TRBJ1-5; TRBD1 might be the D (5 bases). Trimming shortened V by 2 bases and J by 4 bases, and 12 bases separated the two germline ends. Germline V lookup: CDR1 GTSNPN, CDR2 SVGIG (reference sequence). This CDR3 contains 14 residues. CDR3 loop: CAWSSQVSNQPQHF. CDR3 bases: TGTGCCTGGAGTTCACAGGTTTCTAATCAGCCCCAGCATTTT.

This clone came up a few times. The chain joins TRBV5-1 to TRBJ2-1; 15 positions agree with TRBD2. J was trimmed by 8 bases and V by 0 bases; bases with no gene match: 9. Germline assignment: CDR1 SGHRS and CDR2 YFSETQ. CDR3 length: 18 amino acids. The CDR3 region is CASSLAGLAGGWGDEQFF. CDR3 nucleotide sequence: TGCGCCAGCAGCTTGGCCGGACTAGCGGGAGGGTGGGGCGATGAGCAGTTCTTC. The full variable domain, in which reference TRBV5-1 and TRBJ2-1 provide the parts outside the CDR3, is KAGVTQTPRYLIKTRGQQVTLSCSPISGHRSVSWYQQTPGQGLQFLFEYFSETQRNKGNFPGRFSGRQFSNSRSEMNVSTLELGDSALYLCASSLAGLAGGWGDEQFFGPGTRLTVL.

The chain joins TRBV25-1 to TRBJ1-4; D is possibly TRBD1 (5 bases). The CDR3 runs 11 residues. Germline V CDR1 and CDR2: MGHDK, SYGVNS. Trimming removed 4 bases at V and 11 bases at J, with 8 bases between. As DNA, the CDR3 is TGTGCCAGCAGTGGGGGGAGGAAACTGTTTTTT. Its translation: CASSGGRKLFF.

The V gene is TRBV10-1, the J gene TRBJ1-6; 8 bases line up with TRBD1. This CDR3 spans 18 amino acids. Germline V gene sequence: CDR1 WNHNN, CDR2 SYGVQD (reference sequence). The junction had 4 bases not matched to a gene; V was cut back by 0 bases and J by 0 bases. The DNA for the CDR3 is TGCGCCAGCAGTGAGTCGAGGGACAGGAGCTCCTATAATTCACCCCTCCACTTT. Amino acid sequence: CASSESRDRSSYNSPLHF.

This chain links TRBV25-1 with TRBJ2-1; the D gene is possibly TRBD2 (5 bases). Germline loops: CDR1 MGHDK, CDR2 SYGVNS. The V end was cut by 4 bases, the J end by 2 bases, with 9 bases between. The CDR3 is 14 amino acids. Here the CDR3 DNA reads TGTGCCAGCAGTGGAGCGGTAGCCTACAATGAGCAGTTCTTC. It encodes CASSGAVAYNEQFF.

CDR3 loop: CASSLRTGGKETQYF. The DNA for the CDR3 is TGCGCCAGCTCACTACGTACAGGGGGCAAGGAGACCCAGTACTTC. The V and J genes are TRBV5-1 and TRBJ2-5, with 9 bases matching TRBD1. Looked up from germline, CDR1 is SGHRS and CDR2 is YFSETQ. With V trimmed by 7 bases and J by 5 bases, 12 bases remained unmatched. The CDR3 consists of 15 residues.

The CDR3, as DNA: TGTGCCAGCAGCTTGGGCTTTGCAGGGGATGAGCAGTTCTTC. Its protein is CASSLGFAGDEQFF. The chain has TRBV5-8 and TRBJ2-1, with a possible D match to TRBD1 (6 bases). The germline CDR1 and CDR2 sequences are SGHTS and YDEGEE. The CDR3 extends over 14 amino acids. Trimming removed 0 bases from V and 8 bases from J, with 12 bases in between.

The chain carries TRBV18 and TRBJ1-3, with 8 bases matching TRBD1. With 2 bases clipped from V and 0 bases from J, the junction kept 3 bases outside the gene matches. The CDR3 has 16 residues. Germline V gene sequence: CDR1 KGHSH, CDR2 LQKENI. The CDR3 DNA reads as TGTGCCAGCTCACCAACAGGGGGAATCTCTGGAAACACCATATATTTT. It encodes CASSPTGGISGNTIYF.

The rearrangement joins TRBV6-5 to TRBJ2-2; D unclear. CDR3 length equals 16 residues. Germline CDR1 and CDR2: MNHEY and SVGAGI. Trimming stripped 0 bases from V and 0 bases from J, with 8 bases between. The CDR3 DNA is TGTGCCAGCAGTTACTCGTACACTTCGAACACCGGGGAGCTGTTTTTT. Protein: CASSYSYTSNTGELFF.

V and J are TRBV19 and TRBJ1-5; 7 positions agree with TRBD1. Losses at the gene ends were 3 bases for V and 4 bases for J; bases not matched to a gene: 6. Germline CDR1 reads LNHDA; CDR2 reads SQIVND (reference sequence). This CDR3 is built from 15 residues. The CDR3 DNA is TGTGCCAGTAGTATTCGAGGGGGCCCTAATCAGCCCCAGCATTTT. It yields the protein CASSIRGGPNQPQHF. The variable domain in full, completed from reference TRBV19 and TRBJ1-5, reads DGGITQSPKYLFRKEGQNVTLSCEQNLNHDAMYWYRQDPGQGLRLIYYSQIVNDFQKGDIAEGYSVSREKKESFPLTVTSAQKNPTAFYLCASSIRGGPNQPQHFGDGTRLSIL.

The genes are TRBV7-2 and TRBJ2-7, with TRBD2 matching 9 bases. This CDR3 contains 13 residues. CDR1 is SGHTA, CDR2 FQGNSA, per germline. The V gene end was trimmed by 5 bases and the J gene end by 3 bases; junction bases not matched to a gene: 2. The CDR3 DNA follows: TGTGCCAGCAGCCTGACTAGCGGCTACGAGCAGTACTTC. Translation: CASSLTSGYEQYF.

V usage is TRBV5-1 and J usage is TRBJ2-3, with 7 bases lining up with TRBD2. Per the germline V gene, CDR1 is SGHRS and CDR2 is YFSETQ. This CDR3 contains 15 residues. V shed 5 bases and J 8 bases; nucleotides not matched to a gene: 14. CDR3 region: CASSSTSSRPGTQYF. The CDR3 nucleotides read TGCGCCAGCAGTTCGACTAGCTCGAGGCCAGGTACGCAGTATTTT.

This clone showed up just a few times. This chain joins TRBV30 and TRBJ1-5; D gene unclear. From germline, CDR1 is GTSNPN and CDR2 SVGIG (reference sequence). The CDR3 is 13 residues long. V lost 1 base and J lost 0, with 4 bases in between. CDR3 residues: CAWSGGSNQPQHF. CDR3 coding DNA: TGTGCCTGGAGTGGAGGTAGCAATCAGCCCCAGCATTTT. The complete variable domain, with remaining parts taken from reference TRBV30 and TRBJ1-5, reads SQTIHQWPATLVQPVGSPLSLECTVEGTSNPNLYWYRQAAGRGLQLLFYSVGIGQISSEVPQNLSASRPQDRQFILSSKKLLLSDSGFYLCAWSGGSNQPQHFGDGTRLSIL.

This sequence joins TRBV19 and TRBJ1-3; D is perhaps TRBD1 (6 bases). The CDR3 has 15 amino acids. Germline-derived CDR1 and CDR2 are LNHDA and SQIVND (reference sequence). V gave up 7 bases and J gave up 1 base, with 14 bases separating them. The CDR3 region has the DNA TGTGCCAGTACCTACAGGGATGGTTCTGGAAACACCATATATTTT. Translating it yields CASTYRDGSGNTIYF.

This clone was counted only a few times. This chain links TRBV7-9 with TRBJ2-5; the D is unclear. The germline V gene encodes CDR1 SEHNR and CDR2 FQNEAQ (reference sequence). V dropped 3 bases and J dropped 5 bases, with 7 bases sitting between them. The CDR3 has 12 residues. CDR3 sequence: CASSFIGETQYF. For the CDR3, the DNA is TGTGCCAGCAGCTTTATTGGGGAGACCCAGTACTTC.

CDR3 coding DNA: TGCGCCAGCAGCTCCGGGACAGATAGCAATCAGCCCCAGCATTTT. This encodes CASSSGTDSNQPQHF. The chain is built from TRBV5-1 and TRBJ1-5; 7 nucleotides agree with TRBD1. Germline CDR1 is SGHRS and CDR2 is YFSETQ. V gave up 3 bases and J gave up 0 bases; unmatched junction bases: 3. The CDR3 covers 15 residues.

This clone was found a few times. This chain connects TRBV15 to TRBJ1-2, with D unclear. Germline values: CDR1 LNHNV, CDR2 YYDKDF (reference sequence). This CDR3 spans 12 amino acids. V gave up 3 bases and J gave up 9 bases, with 11 bases separating them. The CDR3 spells CATSSPAESYTF. The CDR3 bases are TGTGCCACCAGCAGCCCCGCTGAGAGCTACACCTTC.

This chain connects TRBV4-2 to TRBJ2-1; weak D call: TRBD2 (6 bases). Per the germline V gene, CDR1 is LGHNA and CDR2 is YNFKEQ. Trimming left V 0 bases short and J 8 bases short, with 17 bases between. The CDR3 has 16 amino acids. CDR3 nucleotides: TGTGCCAGCAGCCAAGAATGGAGGGTGGATAGTTATGAGCAGTTCTTC. This encodes CASSQEWRVDSYEQFF.

CDR3 nucleotide sequence: TGCGCCAGCAGCCCGCGCCCTCGTTCCTACGAGCAGTACTTC. Protein sequence: CASSPRPRSYEQYF. V usage is TRBV4-1 and J usage is TRBJ2-7; D is undetermined. Trimming stripped 4 bases from V and 1 base from J, with 11 bases between. This CDR3 comprises 14 residues. Germline V CDR1 and CDR2: MGHRA, YSYEKL.

This clone has a handful of counts. The V and J genes are TRBV27 and TRBJ1-2; 8 positions agree with TRBD1. V lost 6 bases, J lost 4 bases, and 7 bases stayed unmatched. The CDR3 has 14 residues. Germline CDR1 and CDR2: MNHEY and SMNVEV (reference sequence). CDR3 sequence reads: CASSYTDRGYGYTF. CDR3 nucleotide sequence: TGTGCCAGCAGCTATACAGACAGGGGCTATGGCTACACCTTC.

The V call is TRBV4-3, the J call TRBJ2-1; D call uncertain. Germline assignment: CDR1 LGHNA and CDR2 YSLEER. Trimming took off 4 bases at V and 0 bases at J, with 10 bases between the two ends. This CDR3 has 15 amino acids. The CDR3 region is CASSPGDRSYNEQFF. CDR3 DNA: TGCGCCAGCAGCCCTGGAGACCGCTCCTACAATGAGCAGTTCTTC.

The chain combines TRBV23-1 with TRBJ2-5, with 10 positions matching TRBD1. TRBV23-1 falls under the ORF class, with uncertain function. Unmatched junction bases numbered 5, after V lost 3 bases and J lost 4 bases. The CDR3 spans 15 residues. CDR3 nucleotide sequence: TGCGCCAGCAGTCACCGCCGACAGGGGGCAGAGACCCAGTACTTC. Translating gives CASSHRRQGAETQYF.

The chain recombines TRBV6-1 with TRBJ2-7; TRBD2 aligns across 7 bases. Per the germline V gene, CDR1 is MNHNS and CDR2 is SASEGT. The CDR3 sequence is 15 residues long. V lost 7 bases and J lost 2; bases outside the gene matches: 11. This chain's CDR3 is CASTAGGEGTYEQYF. In DNA, the CDR3 is TGTGCCAGCACCGCTGGAGGGGAGGGAACCTACGAGCAGTACTTC.